This record covers a single TCR beta chain. At least ten counts were recorded for this clonotype. Its recognized antigen is unknown. Base qualities are not provided; no much larger clone lies one nucleotide away. Synthesis of TCR cDNA relied on 5'RACE template switching, a step that introduced a universal primer site along with unique molecular identifiers. cDNA synthesis was primed from both the TCR alpha and TCR beta constant segments. Library amplification involved two PCR steps, and the second step added sample barcodes and sequencing adapters. Libraries were sequenced on Illumina HiSeq 2500 (2x100 bp) or NovaSeq (2x150 bp). Per the original workflow: Demultiplexing of reads and collapsing into UMI consensus sequences were performed with MIGEC, and V(D)J alignment was carried out with MiXCR. Clonotypes responding to the vaccine were identified with edgeR on replicate PBMC samples, with the criteria of FDR below 0.01 and a log2 fold change above 5 up to day 15. CD4 or CD8 identity was assigned to each bulk clonotype according to whether the clonotype was present at higher abundance in the sequenced CD4 repertoire or the sequenced CD8 repertoire. Starting from the raw public reads, TCRdb applied fastp trimming at Q25, assembled clones with MiXCR and retained in-frame beta chains. Each CDR3 protein gets just one entry, which takes the most common genes and DNA from the rows behind it. For this entry, the V and J calls and clone size follow TCRdb and not the study's own pipeline. The sample table holds hundreds of thousands of distinct CDR3 sequences, of which around an eighth were seen once. The ten most abundant clones make up about 16% of the sample.

At the junction V is shortened by 4 bases and J by 6 bases; bases outside the gene matches: 8. As encoded in the germline V gene (reference sequence), CDR1 is SGHKS while CDR2 is YYEKEE. Including the terminal cysteine and phenylalanine, the CDR3 comprises 16 residues. Of all the DNA, just the CDR3 is kept, 48 bases in frame from base 1. In light of the paper, this sample's treatment or condition label describes: live attenuated yellow fever vaccine strain. At each blood-draw timepoint, two biological replicates of bulk PBMCs were obtained. A standard Ficoll-Paque protocol was used to isolate PBMCs from peripheral blood. TriZol was used to extract RNA from bulk PBMCs, CD4 and CD8 fractions, and dextramer-positive and dextramer-negative fractions. This sample was taken from a study of T cells after yellow fever vaccination (dated by TCRdb to between 2018 and 2021). Regarding the research as a whole: Libraries from fractions with low cell numbers were prepared with the SMART-Seq v4 Ultra Low Input RNA kit. Bulk TCR alpha and beta repertoires were sequenced longitudinally to track T-cell clones before and after primary and booster YFV17D yellow fever vaccination. Two healthy male donors, one aged 18 to 29 and one aged 30 to 39 years, were included in the cohort. Bulk PBMC replicates and cell subsets were isolated from blood drawn at multiple timepoints before and after both primary and secondary immunization.

Study-level results and caveats: Because abundant contaminating clonotypes from the bulk population could be contained in FACS-sorted repertoires, computational filtering was required. The secondary T-cell response was weaker than the primary response but faster, peaking on day 5 instead of day 15. A small fraction of clonotypes showed up in both the CD4 and CD8 compartments, probably as a result of convergent recombination. The study included only a couple of donors, which limits how far the findings can be generalized. After the booster, most of the clones that had expanded following primary vaccination were detected again (96% of CD4 and roughly nine tenths of CD8), which suggests that memory was broadly maintained.

The receptor was derived from a man aged 25 to 45 who received the YFV17D yellow fever vaccine. Source: PBMCs, taken on the day of the yellow fever booster vaccination. The rearrangement combines TRBV5-5 with TRBJ2-2; TRBD1 lines up with 11 middle nucleotides. The encoded CDR3 is CASSLTGQGVAGELFF. The DNA is TGTGCCAGCAGCCTGACGGGACAGGGGGTGGCCGGGGAGCTGTTTTTT.